This T cell receptor (beta chain) emerged from a study of T cell clonotyping in hematopoietic cell transplantation. In the study overall: Cytoreduction preceded collection of pretransplant recipient samples. Broader study findings: Graft donor and pretransplant recipient Inverse Simpson Index values predicted broader posttransplant TCR diversity. After transplant, recipient diversity fell while pathologically expanded clonotypes grew through day 180.

The time point denotes: recipient sample about 28 days before transplant, after cytoreduction. Blood collection times were about day -28 and days 30, 100, 180 posttransplant. As to this clone: What it binds is unknown.

Method: immunoSEQ multiplex PCR; TCRdb's copy keeps in-frame clones and lacks some. The sample lists some 50,000 clones; about four fifths were seen once. The CDR3 extends over 14 amino acids. V shed 6 bases, J shed 5 bases, and the junction held 5 bases outside the gene matches. Germline CDR1 and CDR2: LNHNV and YYDKDF (reference sequence). The chain employs TRBV15 and TRBJ2-2; 8 bases map to TRBD2. The TCR comes from a man between 60 and 75 years old with myelodysplastic syndrome. Some clones in this sample may be carry-over from other donors' samples. This sample comprised peripheral blood mononuclear cells, obtained before stem cell transplant. DNA of the CDR3: TGTGCCACCAGTCGGGGGGGTACAACCGGGGAGCTGTTTTTT. Encoded protein: CATSRGGTTGELFF.